Following are 29 T cell receptor beta chains from one sample sequenced in a study of low-dose radiotherapy and immunotherapy resistance in tumors. cDNA synthesis used a TRAV/TRBV-specific primer set for both chains. Both a constant-region primer and a V-primer adapter served to amplify TCRs across around 20 PCR cycles. TCRdb independently ran MiXCR on the reads; one entry per CDR3 protein. This repertoire shows some 100,000 distinct CDR3 sequences, more than 20% found once; its top ten account for 4.1%. Time point reported: after trial treatment. As for treatment: LDRT plus nivolumab, ipilimumab, low-dose cyclophosphamide and aspirin (RACIN trial). Sequencing used PBMCs, obtained after low-dose radiotherapy plus immunotherapy. The receptors derive from a male donor with prostate cancer.

This clonotype has only a few counts. J is TRBJ2-7 and V is TRBV27; 9 bases agree with TRBD1. The V gene end was trimmed by 11 bases and the J gene end by 5 bases; junction bases not matched to a gene: 4. Germline loops: CDR1 MNHEY, CDR2 SMNVEV (reference sequence). The CDR3 has 11 amino acids. CDR3 in amino acids: CARDREDEQYF. The CDR3 coding sequence is TGTGCCCGGGACAGGGAGGACGAGCAGTACTTC.

This clonotype was observed at least ten times. The V and J genes are TRBV20-1 and TRBJ2-1; the match to TRBD2 covers 9 bases. V lost 1 base, J lost 4 bases, and 5 bases stayed unmatched. This CDR3 spans 15 amino acids. Germline V gives CDR1 DFQATT, CDR2 SNEGSKA (reference sequence). For the CDR3, the DNA is TGCAGTGCTAGAGTCCCAGCGGGGGGATACAATGAGCAGTTCTTC. It is translated as CSARVPAGGYNEQFF.

This clonotype was seen ten or more times. The chain joins TRBV5-1 to TRBJ2-1; weak D call: TRBD2 (7 bases). Germline V gene lookup returns CDR1 SGHRS and CDR2 YFSETQ. Trimming removed 1 base from V and 12 bases from J, with 23 bases in between. This CDR3 has 16 amino acids. For the CDR3, the DNA is TGCGCCAGCAGCTTGTCCTGGGGGGGCCCCCGGGTTGGGCAGTTCTTC. Translated: CASSLSWGGPRVGQFF.

In this sample, this clonotype turned up many times. The chain combines TRBV29-1 with TRBJ1-1; D not resolved. The CDR3 contains 10 residues. V was pared by 8 bases and J by 0 bases, with 4 bases between. The germline V gene encodes CDR1 SQVTM and CDR2 ANQGSEA. CDR3 loop: CSTMNTEAFF. The DNA of the CDR3 is TGCAGCACCATGAACACTGAAGCTTTCTTT.

This clonotype was seen repeatedly, ten times or more. The chain recombines TRBV7-8 with TRBJ1-5; D might be TRBD1 (5 bases). V was trimmed by 7 bases and J by 1 base, leaving 14 bases between them. Germline V CDR1 and CDR2: SGHVS, FQNEAQ. The CDR3 length is 15 residues. The CDR3 spells CASIQSGDSNQPQHF. CDR3 coding DNA: TGTGCCAGCATCCAGTCTGGGGACAGCAATCAGCCCCAGCATTTT.

This clonotype came up many times. V and J are TRBV10-1 and TRBJ2-7, with D perhaps TRBD1 or TRBD2 (5 bases each). CDR3 length: 11 amino acids. The germline gives CDR1 WNHNN, CDR2 SYGVQD (reference sequence). The V end lost 0 bases, the J end lost 9 bases, and 6 bases lay between the germline ends. Written as DNA, the CDR3 is TGCGCCAGCAGTGAGTCGGGGGTGCAGTACTTC. Amino acid sequence: CASSESGVQYF.

This clonotype was seen at least ten times. This chain uses TRBV5-1 with TRBJ2-2, with no clear D. This CDR3 has 14 amino acids. In germline, CDR1 is SGHRS, CDR2 YFSETQ. Trimming left V 4 bases short and J 5 bases short, with 12 bases between. The CDR3 DNA reads TGCGCCAGCAGCCCGCCGTCAGAAACCGGGGAGCTGTTTTTT. This gives the protein CASSPPSETGELFF. Using reference TRBV5-1 and TRBJ2-2 for the parts outside the CDR3, the full variable domain is KAGVTQTPRYLIKTRGQQVTLSCSPISGHRSVSWYQQTPGQGLQFLFEYFSETQRNKGNFPGRFSGRQFSNSRSEMNVSTLELGDSALYLCASSPPSETGELFFGEGSRLTVL.

At least ten counts were recorded for this clonotype. The chain combines TRBV5-5 with TRBJ1-2, with a possible D match to TRBD1 (5 bases). Germline CDR1 and CDR2: SGHKS and YYEKEE (reference sequence). V lost 1 base to trimming and J lost 8 bases, with 12 bases between them. The CDR3 has 13 amino acids. The CDR3 nucleotides are TGTGCCAGCAGCTTGTACGTAGGGGTCGGCTACACCTTC. Protein: CASSLYVGVGYTF.

The genes are TRBV11-3 and TRBJ2-2; 13 positions match TRBD2. V shed 5 bases and J 5 bases; nucleotides not matched to a gene: 5. The germline V gene encodes CDR1 SGHNT and CDR2 YENEEA. This CDR3 has 16 residues. The CDR3 DNA is TGTGCCAGCAGCCCGGGGACTAGCGGGATTACCGGGGAGCTGTTTTTT. Amino acids: CASSPGTSGITGELFF.

Of note for this clonotype: A single base separates this from a much larger clone, so it may be a read error. V gene TRBV2 combines with J gene TRBJ2-4; D might be TRBD1 or TRBD2, each matching 5 bases. This CDR3 contains 16 residues. CDR1 and CDR2 (germline): SNHLY, FYNNEI. CDR3 region: CASREEPGGAKNIQYF. CDR3 bases: TGTGCCAGCAGAGAAGAGCCTGGGGGAGCCAAAAACATTCAGTACTTC. The full variable domain, its missing parts supplied by reference TRBV2 and TRBJ2-4, is EPEVTQTPSHQVTQMGQEVILRCVPISNHLYFYWYRQILGQKVEFLVSFYNNEISEKSEIFDDQFSVERPDGSNFTLKIRSTKLEDSAMYFCASREEPGGAKNIQYFGAGTRLSVL.

This clonotype has a count of ten or more. This chain connects TRBV2 to TRBJ1-4; the D gene is possibly TRBD1 (5 bases). The CDR3 consists of 10 residues. Trimming took off 8 bases at V and 8 bases at J, with 6 bases between the two ends. Looked up from germline, CDR1 is SNHLY and CDR2 is FYNNEI. CDR3 in amino acids: CASGGEKLFF. The CDR3 bases are TGTGCCAGCGGGGGGGAAAAACTGTTTTTT.

This clonotype was recorded many times. This chain joins TRBV5-6 and TRBJ1-2; 10 bases are shared with TRBD1. V trimming: 3 bases; J trimming: 3 bases; junction bases outside the gene matches: 8. CDR3 size: 16 residues. Germline CDR1 reads SGHDT; CDR2 reads YYEEEE. The CDR3 bases are TGTGCCAGCAGCTCGGTGGGACAGGGGAACCACTATGGCTACACCTTC. The encoded protein is CASSSVGQGNHYGYTF.

This clonotype was counted many times. The genes are TRBV3-1 and TRBJ2-7; D tentatively reads TRBD1 or TRBD2 (6 bases each). Germline-derived CDR1 and CDR2 are LGHDT and YNNKEL (reference sequence). There are 15 residues in the CDR3. The V gene lost 4 bases and the J gene lost 6 bases, with 19 bases spanning the gap. CDR3 nucleotides: TGTGCCAGCAGCCCCCAGGGCAGGGGAGGACTCGAGCAGTACTTC. This translates into CASSPQGRGGLEQYF.

Concerning this clonotype itself: Only one base separates this from a far larger clonotype, so it likely reflects a read error. The chain joins TRBV13 to TRBJ2-2, with D unclear. V lost 1 base, J lost 3 bases, and 3 bases lay in between. CDR1 and CDR2 from the germline V gene are PRHDT and FYEKMQ (reference sequence). CDR3 length equals 13 residues. The CDR3 DNA reads as TGTGCCAGCAGCTTAGTGGACACCGGGGAGCTGTTTTTT. Residues: CASSLVDTGELFF.

On this clonotype: A much larger clonotype is one base distant, so this may be a read error. The chain links TRBV7-9 to TRBJ1-3; 7 bases map to TRBD1. The CDR3 sequence is 17 residues long. Germline loops: CDR1 SEHNR, CDR2 FQNEAQ (reference sequence). J was trimmed by 0 bases and V by 5 bases; bases with no gene match: 10. The CDR3 here is CASSPRDSLNSGNTIYF. The DNA of the CDR3 is TGTGCCAGCAGCCCCCGGGACAGTCTAAACTCTGGAAACACCATATATTTT.

Many counts were recorded for this clonotype. The chain is built from TRBV29-1 and TRBJ2-7, with 7 bases matching TRBD1. The V gene end was trimmed by 4 bases and the J gene end by 4 bases; junction bases not matched to a gene: 4. This CDR3 contains 12 residues. CDR1 and CDR2 (germline): SQVTM, ANQGSEA. CDR3 sequence (DNA): TGCAGCGTTGCCGTACAGGGGTACGAGCAGTACTTC. Protein sequence: CSVAVQGYEQYF.

Many counts were recorded for this clonotype. The chain has TRBV11-1 and TRBJ2-1, with TRBD2 as a possible D gene (6 bases). The CDR3 contains 15 residues. The V and J ends lost 3 bases and 0 bases respectively, with 9 bases between them. CDR1 and CDR2 (germline): SGHAT, FQDESV (reference sequence). CDR3 residues: CASSFSGSSYNEQFF. The CDR3 region has the DNA TGTGCCAGCAGCTTCAGCGGGTCCTCCTACAATGAGCAGTTCTTC.

The chain carries TRBV29-1 and TRBJ1-1, with 9 bases that match TRBD1. V lost 7 bases, J lost 6 bases, and 12 bases stayed unmatched. The CDR3 has 14 residues. CDR1 is SQVTM and CDR2 is ANQGSEA in the germline V gene. CDR3 nucleotide sequence: TGCAGCGACAATACCGGCCGGGACAGGGCTGAAGCTTTCTTT. Translating gives CSDNTGRDRAEAFF. The full variable domain, completed using reference TRBV29-1 and TRBJ1-1, is SAVISQKPSRDICQRGTSLTIQCQVDSQVTMMFWYRQQPGQSLTLIATANQGSEATYESGFVIDKFPISRPNLTFSTLTVSNMSPEDSSIYLCSDNTGRDRAEAFFGQGTRLTVV.

This clonotype was seen many times. The J gene is TRBJ1-6, the V gene TRBV10-3, with 9 bases that match TRBD1. CDR3 size: 15 residues. J was trimmed by 7 bases and V by 0 bases; bases with no gene match: 1. CDR1 is ENHRY and CDR2 is SYGVKD in the germline V gene. The CDR3 region has the DNA TGTGCCATCAGTGAGTCTGGGACAGGGAATTCACCCCTCCACTTT. Translation gives CAISESGTGNSPLHF.

Ten or more counts support this clonotype. V and J are TRBV7-6 and TRBJ2-7, with TRBD2 matching 7 bases. J lost 4 bases, V lost 4 bases, and 10 bases had no gene match. This CDR3 spans 15 amino acids. Germline CDR1 SGHVS, CDR2 FNYEAQ. Here the CDR3 DNA reads TGTGCCAGCAGCTCGGACGTAAGCGGGGCGTACGAGCAGTACTTC. This encodes CASSSDVSGAYEQYF.

This clonotype appeared many times. The chain links TRBV5-1 to TRBJ2-5; D possibly corresponds to TRBD1 (5 bases). The germline V and J ends were trimmed by 5 bases and 5 bases, with 16 bases remaining between them. CDR1 and CDR2 (germline): SGHRS, YFSETQ. This CDR3 spans 14 amino acids. The CDR3 loop is CASSQNQGRETQYF. The CDR3 DNA follows: TGCGCCAGCAGTCAAAACCAGGGTAGGGAGACCCAGTACTTC.

This clonotype has a count of ten or more. CDR3 loop: CASSQGRLEAYEQYF. In DNA form, the CDR3 reads TGTGCCAGCAGCCAAGGACGGCTCGAAGCCTACGAGCAGTACTTC. V and J are TRBV7-9 and TRBJ2-7; D uncertain. The CDR3 is made up of 15 amino acids. The germline V gene has CDR1 SEHNR and CDR2 FQNEAQ (reference sequence). Trimming stripped 5 bases from V and 2 bases from J, with 16 bases between.

This clonotype came up many times. The chain combines TRBV19 with TRBJ2-2; no clear D. Germline assignment: CDR1 LNHDA and CDR2 SQIVND (reference sequence). V was trimmed by 5 bases and J by 1 base, leaving 8 bases between them. This CDR3 contains 14 residues. The CDR3 loop reads CASSLAQNTGELFF. The CDR3 bases are TGTGCCAGTAGTTTAGCTCAGAACACCGGGGAGCTGTTTTTT.

This clonotype occurred many times. The genes are TRBV3-1 and TRBJ1-5; D unclear. CDR3 length equals 17 residues. The germline V and J ends were trimmed by 1 base and 8 bases, with 21 bases remaining between them. The germline V gene has CDR1 LGHDT and CDR2 YNNKEL (reference sequence). The CDR3 protein is CASSQGETSGLWKPQHF. CDR3 in DNA: TGTGCCAGCAGCCAAGGAGAAACAAGTGGGCTCTGGAAGCCCCAGCATTTT.

The chain links TRBV18 to TRBJ2-1; perhaps TRBD2 as D (6 bases). The end of the DNA aligns better with TRBJ2-7, so the J call may be wrong. CDR3 length equals 13 residues. From germline, CDR1 is KGHSH and CDR2 LQKENI. CDR3: CASSRGDWDEQYF. The CDR3 DNA sequence: TGTGCCAGCTCACGAGGGGACTGGGACGAGCAGTACTTC.

This clonotype was seen a handful of times. This rearrangement joins TRBV12-3 or TRBV12-4 to TRBJ2-3; TRBD2 is a possible D gene (5 bases). This CDR3 has 16 residues. V lost 5 bases and J lost 1, with 16 bases in between. In DNA form, the CDR3 reads TGTGCCAGCAGTGTCGGCCCATTGAGGGGCACAGATACGCAGTATTTT. Residues: CASSVGPLRGTDTQYF.

The gene calls are TRBV3-1 and TRBJ2-1, with 10 nucleotides matching TRBD2. Germline V lookup: CDR1 LGHDT, CDR2 YNNKEL (reference sequence). The V segment lost 7 bases and the J segment 4 bases; nucleotides outside the gene matches: 10. The CDR3 runs 16 residues. CDR3 loop: CASTPPASGGYNEQFF. The DNA for the CDR3 is TGTGCCAGCACCCCCCCCGCTAGCGGGGGATACAATGAGCAGTTCTTC.

This clonotype was detected ten times or more. This CDR3 is CASLDSQETQYF. The DNA of the CDR3 is TGTGCCAGCCTAGACAGTCAAGAGACCCAGTACTTC. The chain employs TRBV7-8 and TRBJ2-5; D is possibly TRBD1 (5 bases). Trimming removed 8 bases from V and 2 bases from J, with 9 bases in between. This CDR3 has 12 amino acids. CDR1 SGHVS and CDR2 FQNEAQ come from the germline V gene. The complete variable domain, with remaining parts taken from reference TRBV7-8 and TRBJ2-5, reads GAGVSQSPRYKVAKRGQDVALRCDPISGHVSLFWYQQALGQGPEFLTYFQNEAQLDKSGLPSDRFFAERPEGSVSTLKIQRTQQEDSAVYLCASLDSQETQYFGPGTRLLVL.

This clonotype was detected ten times or more. The rearrangement links TRBV6-6 to TRBJ1-4; D remains ambiguous. The CDR3 length is 12 residues. The germline CDR1 and CDR2 sequences are MNHNY and SVGAGI (reference sequence). The ends were cut back, 6 bases at V and 0 bases at J, with 2 bases in the middle. CDR3 nucleotide sequence: TGTGCCAGCAGCCCAACTAATGAAAAACTGTTTTTT. Its translation is CASSPTNEKLFF.